These T cell receptor beta chains were read from a single sample in a study of blood T cell repertoires in COVID-19. Data came from immunoSEQ multiplex PCR; TCRdb stores just in-frame clones and leaves some out. The table shows approximately 110,000 clones, with roughly 85% occurring only once. The sample taken for sequencing was peripheral blood. The receptors come from a woman aged 80 or over with COVID-19, enrolled during active disease. Both conserved end residues are part of each CDR3. D genes are given only for firm matches. Clone size is not always given. Where it is, it says once, few, many or a class for expanded clones.

TGTGCCAGCAGCGTGAGGGGGGGGTACCAAGAGACCCAGTACTTC CASSVRGGYQETQYF TRBJ2-5 NA TRBV9 NA
TGTGCCAGCAGCAAAGGGAACAGACGTTATGAAAAACTGTTTTTT CASSKGNRRYEKLFF TRBJ1-4 NA TRBV21-1 NA
TGTGCCAGCAGGAAACGGAGCTCCTACAATGAGCAGTTCTTC CASRKRSSYNEQFF TRBJ2-1 NA TRBV7-9 NA
TGCAGCGTTGGACAGGGAGAACAGCCCCAGCATTTT CSVGQGEQPQHF TRBJ1-5 NA TRBV29-1 TRBD1
TGTGCCAGCTCACCACCCGACAGTCCGAATTCACCCCTCCACTTT CASSPPDSPNSPLHF TRBJ1-6 NA TRBV18 NA
TGCGCCAGCAGCCAAGAGGACACCTTCTACGAGCAGTACTTC CASSQEDTFYEQYF TRBJ2-7 NA TRBV4-1 NA
TGTGCCAGCAGCTTAAACGTCCCAGGGGCAGGCGGGGAGCTGTTTTTT CASSLNVPGAGGELFF TRBJ2-2 NA TRBV7-3 NA
TGTGCCAGCAGCCTCGGACAGTCACTCACAGATACGCAGTATTTT CASSLGQSLTDTQYF TRBJ2-3 NA TRBV3-1/TRBV3-2 NA
TGTGCCAGCAGACGCGGACAGGGGGCCTACACCGGGGAGCTGTTTTTT CASRRGQGAYTGELFF TRBJ2-2 once TRBV11-2 TRBD1
TGTGCCAGCAGTTTATTGGACAGGGGGCCGCAGCAGTATTTT CASSLLDRGPQQYF TRBJ2-3 NA TRBV28 TRBD1
TGCGCCAGCAGCCTTGAGATACCCTTAACGAACACCGGGGAGCTGTTTTTT CASSLEIPLTNTGELFF TRBJ2-2 NA TRBV4-1 NA
TGCGCCAGCAGCTGGGCATATAACTATGGCTACACCTTC CASSWAYNYGYTF TRBJ1-2 NA TRBV5-1 NA
TGTGCCACCAGCATCTTCACATCGGGAGGGGGTTCCCCAGAGACCCAGTACTTC CATSIFTSGGGSPETQYF TRBJ2-5 once TRBV15 TRBD2
TGTGCCAGCAGCTTGAAGCGGGAGGGCCCTGAGACCCAGTACTTC CASSLKREGPETQYF TRBJ2-5 NA TRBV5-4 TRBD2
TGTGCCAGCAGCGAGCAGGGTGCTGGTGTCTACGAGCAGTACTTC CASSEQGAGVYEQYF TRBJ2-7 NA TRBV7-8 NA
TGCGCCAGCAGCCCTAGCATCCGTGAGGGTACGCAGTATTTT CASSPSIREGTQYF TRBJ2-3 NA TRBV4-1 NA
TGTGCCAGCAGCTTGAGCGGGAGCTCCTTCGAGCAGTACTTC CASSLSGSSFEQYF TRBJ2-7 few TRBV7-2 TRBD2
TGTGCCAGTAGTGTAGGCGGTGCGTACACTGAAGCTTTCTTT CASSVGGAYTEAFF TRBJ1-1 NA TRBV19 NA
TGCGCCAGCAGCCGCGACCGGCGGCCTAATGAAAAACTGTTTTTT CASSRDRRPNEKLFF TRBJ1-4 NA TRBV5-1 NA
TGTGCCAGCAGCCCGCTAGCGGGGGGATACAATGAGCAGTTCTTC CASSPLAGGYNEQFF TRBJ2-1 once TRBV3-1/TRBV3-2 TRBD2
TGTGCCAGTAAACCTTCCGGCAGGGCGCTCGGTGAGCAGTTCTTC CASKPSGRALGEQFF TRBJ2-1 NA TRBV19 NA
TGTGCCAGCAGCCGGGACAGGGTGAACACCGGGGAGCTGTTTTTT CASSRDRVNTGELFF TRBJ2-2 NA TRBV7-2 TRBD1
TGTGCCATCCAGACCACCATACAGGGGGCAGGTCCCCAGCATTTT CAIQTTIQGAGPQHF TRBJ1-5 once TRBV28 TRBD1
TGTGCCAGCAATGGAGATACGCAGGGATGGGGTGAGCAGTTCTTC CASNGDTQGWGEQFF TRBJ2-1 NA TRBV28 NA
TGTGCCAGCTCCTTCGGACAGCGTTATGGCTACACCTTC CASSFGQRYGYTF TRBJ1-2 NA TRBV12-3/TRBV12-4 NA
TGTGCCAGCAGCTTAGTTTCCTCTAGCAATCAGCCCCAGCATTTT CASSLVSSSNQPQHF TRBJ1-5 NA TRBV7-2 NA
TGTGCCAGCAGCTTAGCGGGTTTAGCGGGGTGGGGGTCCTACAATGAGCAGTTCTTC CASSLAGLAGWGSYNEQFF TRBJ2-1 NA TRBV11-2 TRBD2
TGCGCCAGCAGCCCGACAGTGGGGGGAGATACGCAGTATTTT CASSPTVGGDTQYF TRBJ2-3 few TRBV5-1 NA
TGTGCCAGCAGCTTAGGACAGGGTTGGGAGCAGTACTTC CASSLGQGWEQYF TRBJ2-7 NA TRBV7-3 TRBD1
TGCGCCAGCAGCCTATTCTCGACAGGTTCCGGGACAGATACGCAGTATTTT CASSLFSTGSGTDTQYF TRBJ2-3 NA TRBV5-1 NA
TGCAGCGGTGGGACTAGCGGGAGGGCAGATACGCAGTATTTT CSGGTSGRADTQYF TRBJ2-3 NA TRBV29-1 TRBD2